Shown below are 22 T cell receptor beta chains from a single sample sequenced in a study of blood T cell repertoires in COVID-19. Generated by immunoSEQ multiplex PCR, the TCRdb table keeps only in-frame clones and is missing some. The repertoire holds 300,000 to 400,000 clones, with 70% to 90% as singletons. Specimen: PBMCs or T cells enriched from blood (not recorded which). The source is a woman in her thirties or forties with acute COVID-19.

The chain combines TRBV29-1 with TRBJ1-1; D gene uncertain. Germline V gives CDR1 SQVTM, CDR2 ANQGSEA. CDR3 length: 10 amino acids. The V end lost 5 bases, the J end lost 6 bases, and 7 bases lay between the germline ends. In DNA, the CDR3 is TGCAGCGTTCTCTCTTCTGAAGCTTTCTTT. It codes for CSVLSSEAFF.

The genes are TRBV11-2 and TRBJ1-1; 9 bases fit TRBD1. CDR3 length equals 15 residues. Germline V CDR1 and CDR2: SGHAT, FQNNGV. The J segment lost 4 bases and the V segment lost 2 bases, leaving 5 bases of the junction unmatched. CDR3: CASSLFGTGPTEAFF. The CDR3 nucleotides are TGTGCCAGCAGCTTATTCGGGACAGGGCCCACTGAAGCTTTCTTT.

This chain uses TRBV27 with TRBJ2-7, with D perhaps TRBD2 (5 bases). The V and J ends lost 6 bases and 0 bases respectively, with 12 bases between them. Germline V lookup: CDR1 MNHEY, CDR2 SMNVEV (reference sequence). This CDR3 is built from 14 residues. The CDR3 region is CASRADRISYEQYF. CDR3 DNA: TGTGCCAGCAGAGCGGACCGCATCTCCTACGAGCAGTACTTC.

CDR3 sequence reads: CASTNPGQGGQPQHF. CDR3 in DNA: TGTGCCAGTACCAACCCCGGACAGGGAGGTCAGCCCCAGCATTTT. The rearrangement joins TRBV19 to TRBJ1-5; 8 nucleotides align to TRBD1. Germline loops: CDR1 LNHDA, CDR2 SQIVND (reference sequence). The CDR3 contains 15 residues. V was clipped by 7 bases and J by 6 bases; unmatched bases: 11.

In DNA, the CDR3 is TGTGCCAGCTCACCCGACAAGAACTATGGCTACACCTTC. The encoded protein is CASSPDKNYGYTF. The genes are TRBV18 and TRBJ1-2; D is unresolved. V lost 3 bases to trimming and J lost 2 bases, with 7 bases between them. The CDR3 is 13 residues long. Germline lookup yields CDR1 KGHSH and CDR2 LQKENI. Supplemented by reference TRBV18 and TRBJ1-2, the full variable domain reads NAGVMQNPRHLVRRRGQEARLRCSPMKGHSHVYWYRQLPEEGLKFMVYLQKENIIDESGMPKERFSAEFPKEGPSILRIQQVVRGDSAAYFCASSPDKNYGYTFGSGTRLTVV.

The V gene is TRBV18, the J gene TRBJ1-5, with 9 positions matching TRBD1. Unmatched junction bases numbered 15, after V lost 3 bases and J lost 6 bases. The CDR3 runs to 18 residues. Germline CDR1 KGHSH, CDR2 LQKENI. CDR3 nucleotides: TGTGCCAGCTCACCTACCGGGACAGGGATATCTGGAAGTCAGCCCCAGCATTTT. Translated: CASSPTGTGISGSQPQHF.

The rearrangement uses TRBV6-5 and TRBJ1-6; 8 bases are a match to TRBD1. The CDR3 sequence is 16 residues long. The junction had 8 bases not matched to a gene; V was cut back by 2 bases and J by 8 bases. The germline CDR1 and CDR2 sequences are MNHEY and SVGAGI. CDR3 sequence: CASSYGAGQVYSPLHF. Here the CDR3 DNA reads TGTGCCAGCAGTTACGGTGCGGGACAGGTATATTCACCCCTCCACTTT.

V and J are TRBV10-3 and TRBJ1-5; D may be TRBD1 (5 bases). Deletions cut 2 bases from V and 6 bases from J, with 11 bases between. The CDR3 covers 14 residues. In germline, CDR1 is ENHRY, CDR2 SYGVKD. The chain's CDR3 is CAISEGGGSQPQHF. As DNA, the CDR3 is TGTGCCATCAGTGAGGGCGGGGGGAGTCAGCCCCAGCATTTT.

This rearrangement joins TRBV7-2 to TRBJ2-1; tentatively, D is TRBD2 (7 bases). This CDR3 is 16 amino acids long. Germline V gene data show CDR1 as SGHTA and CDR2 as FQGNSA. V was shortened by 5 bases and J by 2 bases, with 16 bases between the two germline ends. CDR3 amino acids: CASSNAGAGPYNEQFF. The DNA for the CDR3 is TGTGCCAGCAGCAACGCGGGGGCGGGCCCCTACAATGAGCAGTTCTTC.

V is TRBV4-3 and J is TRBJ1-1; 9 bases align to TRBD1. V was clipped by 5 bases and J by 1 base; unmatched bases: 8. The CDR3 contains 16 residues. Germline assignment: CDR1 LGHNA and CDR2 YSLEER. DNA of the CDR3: TGCGCCAGCAGCGCTATGGGGACAGGGAGGAACACTGAAGCTTTCTTT. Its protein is CASSAMGTGRNTEAFF.

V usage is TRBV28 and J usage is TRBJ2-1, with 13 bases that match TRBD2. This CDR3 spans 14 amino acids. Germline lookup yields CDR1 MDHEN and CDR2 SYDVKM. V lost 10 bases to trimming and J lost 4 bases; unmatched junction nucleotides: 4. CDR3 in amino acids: CATRTSGSYNEQFF. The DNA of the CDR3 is TGTGCCACACGGACTAGCGGGAGTTACAATGAGCAGTTCTTC.

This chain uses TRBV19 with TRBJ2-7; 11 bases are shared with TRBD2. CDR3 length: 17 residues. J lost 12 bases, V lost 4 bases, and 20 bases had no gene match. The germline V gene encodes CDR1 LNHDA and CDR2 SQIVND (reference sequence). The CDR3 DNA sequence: TGTGCCAGTAGTACGTCCGTCGGGACTAGCGGTCTCACTAAGCGGTACTTC. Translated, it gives CASSTSVGTSGLTKRYF.

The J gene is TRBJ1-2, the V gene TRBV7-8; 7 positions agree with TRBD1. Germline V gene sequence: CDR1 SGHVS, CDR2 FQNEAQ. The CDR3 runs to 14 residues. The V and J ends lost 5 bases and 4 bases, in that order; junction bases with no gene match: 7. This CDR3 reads CASSPGTDPYGYTF. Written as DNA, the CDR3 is TGTGCCAGCAGCCCCGGGACAGATCCCTATGGCTACACCTTC.

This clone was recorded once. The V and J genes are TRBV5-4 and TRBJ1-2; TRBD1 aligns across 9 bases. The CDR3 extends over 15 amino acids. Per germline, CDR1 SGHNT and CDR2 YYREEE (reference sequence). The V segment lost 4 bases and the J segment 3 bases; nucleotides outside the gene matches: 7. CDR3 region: CASSVTGQGDYGYTF. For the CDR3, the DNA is TGTGCCAGCAGCGTGACGGGACAGGGAGACTATGGCTACACCTTC.

The CDR3 sequence: CASSGWDRGNSPLHF. The CDR3 region has the DNA TGTGCCAGCTCAGGGTGGGACAGGGGAAATTCACCCCTCCACTTT. This chain links TRBV18 with TRBJ1-6, with TRBD1 matching over 10 bases. The germline V gene has CDR1 KGHSH and CDR2 LQKENI. The CDR3 consists of 15 residues. V gave up 5 bases and J gave up 7 bases; unmatched junction bases: 5.

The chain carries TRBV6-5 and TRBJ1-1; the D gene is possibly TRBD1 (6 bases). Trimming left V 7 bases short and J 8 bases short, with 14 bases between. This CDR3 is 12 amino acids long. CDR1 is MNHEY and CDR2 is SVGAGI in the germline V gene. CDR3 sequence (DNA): TGTGCCAGCATCCCCTCCGGGACAGAAGCTTTCTTT. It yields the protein CASIPSGTEAFF.

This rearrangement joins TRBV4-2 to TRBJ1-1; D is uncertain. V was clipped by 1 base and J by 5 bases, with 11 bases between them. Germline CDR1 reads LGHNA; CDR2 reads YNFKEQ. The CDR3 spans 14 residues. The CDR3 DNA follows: TGTGCCAGCAGCCAAGGGAGTGAAGTAACTGAAGCTTTCTTT. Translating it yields CASSQGSEVTEAFF.

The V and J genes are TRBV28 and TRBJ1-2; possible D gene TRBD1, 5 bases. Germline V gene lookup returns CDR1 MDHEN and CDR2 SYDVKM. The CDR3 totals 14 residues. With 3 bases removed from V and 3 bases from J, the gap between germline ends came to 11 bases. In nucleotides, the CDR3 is TGTGCCAGCAGTTTTGGGGGGGGAGACTATGGCTACACCTTC. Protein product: CASSFGGGDYGYTF.

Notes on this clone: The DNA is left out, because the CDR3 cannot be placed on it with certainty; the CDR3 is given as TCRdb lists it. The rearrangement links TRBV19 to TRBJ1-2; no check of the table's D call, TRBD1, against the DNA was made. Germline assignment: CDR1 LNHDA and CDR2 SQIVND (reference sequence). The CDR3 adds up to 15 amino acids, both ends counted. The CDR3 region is CASTASLWGQGIDTF.

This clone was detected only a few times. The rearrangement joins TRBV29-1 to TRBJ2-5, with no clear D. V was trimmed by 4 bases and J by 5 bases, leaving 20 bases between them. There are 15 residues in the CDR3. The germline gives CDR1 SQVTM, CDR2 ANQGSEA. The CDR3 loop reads CSVGSARSWYETQYF. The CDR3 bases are TGCAGCGTTGGTTCTGCCAGGTCGTGGTATGAGACCCAGTACTTC.

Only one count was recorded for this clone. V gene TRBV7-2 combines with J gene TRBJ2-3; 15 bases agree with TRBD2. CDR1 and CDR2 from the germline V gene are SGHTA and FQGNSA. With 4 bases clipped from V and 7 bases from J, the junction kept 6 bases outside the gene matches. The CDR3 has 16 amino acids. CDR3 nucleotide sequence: TGTGCCAGCAGCTCAGGACTAGCGGGAGGGCCATATACGCAGTATTTT. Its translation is CASSSGLAGGPYTQYF.

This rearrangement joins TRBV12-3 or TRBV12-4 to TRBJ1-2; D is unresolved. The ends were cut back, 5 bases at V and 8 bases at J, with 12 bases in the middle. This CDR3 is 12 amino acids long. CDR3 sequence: CASSTAARGYTF. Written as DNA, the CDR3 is TGTGCCAGCAGTACTGCGGCTCGCGGCTACACCTTC.